This TCR beta chain was sequenced during a study of immune evolution from preneoplasia to lung adenocarcinoma. Study-level background: HLA loss of heterozygosity: less than 9% AIS, under 19% MIA, about 35% ADC, none AAH.

Assay: immunoSEQ multiplex PCR; the TCRdb copy retains only in-frame clones and omits some. The data show about 4,000 clones, with around nine tenths seen just once and more than 6% held by the top ten. Germline CDR1 and CDR2: MDHEN and SYDVKM. Trimming at V came to 6 bases and at J to 5 bases, leaving 5 bases not matched to a gene. This CDR3 has 15 amino acids. The clonotype was recovered from a donor at least 70 years old with lung adenocarcinoma. The rearrangement links TRBV28 to TRBJ2-3, with 13 bases fitting TRBD2. The sequenced sample was FFPE minimally invasive lung adenocarcinoma tissue. The CDR3 DNA reads as TGTGCCAGCAGCCTACTAGCGGGAGGGGGAGATACGCAGTATTTT. This gives the protein CASSLLAGGGDTQYF. Supplemented by reference TRBV28 and TRBJ2-3, the full variable domain reads DVKVTQSSRYLVKRTGEKVFLECVQDMDHENMFWYRQDPGLGLRLIYFSYDVKMKEKGDIPEGYSVSREKKERFSLILESASTNQTSMYLCASSLLAGGGDTQYFGPGTRLTVL.